The clone carrying this T cell receptor (beta chain) was detected many times. Antigen: not known. This CDR3 is built from 12 residues. V lost 5 bases and J lost 7, with 12 bases in between. Germline V gene sequence: CDR1 MDHEN, CDR2 SYDVKM. The record originates from a study of T cell repertoires in cytomegalovirus infection. Study at large: Matching HLA type and CMV infection were both indicated by public TCR beta signatures. Study-level points and caveats: CMV-specific TCR beta clonotypes restricted by HLA-C were the ones dominating the ex vivo response.

TCRdb re-derived calls from the reads in MiXCR, one entry per CDR3 protein. Among 560,000 or so distinct CDR3 sequences, approximately 16% were seen once, and the ten largest hold roughly 25%. This rearrangement joins TRBV28 to TRBJ2-7; no firm D call. This clonotype was obtained from a human donor in good health (CMV status not recorded). Some clones in this sample may be carry-over from other donors' samples. Sequencing was done on a sample of CD8+ T cells from PBMCs. The DNA for the CDR3 is TGTGCCAGCAGTCCCGGGCCCGAGGAGCAGTACTTC. As protein: CASSPGPEEQYF.